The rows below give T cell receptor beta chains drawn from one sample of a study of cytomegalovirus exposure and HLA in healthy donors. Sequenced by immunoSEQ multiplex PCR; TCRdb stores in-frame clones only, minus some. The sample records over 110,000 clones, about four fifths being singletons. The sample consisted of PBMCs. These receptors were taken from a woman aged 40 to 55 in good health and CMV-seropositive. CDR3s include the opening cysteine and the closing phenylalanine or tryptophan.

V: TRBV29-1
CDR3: CSAPGWGRVEQFF

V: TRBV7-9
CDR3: CASSVGTGGAETQYF

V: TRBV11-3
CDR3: CASSLETSGRNTYEQYF

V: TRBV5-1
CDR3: CASSYGQGSLEKLFF

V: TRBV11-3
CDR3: CASSLRIGRPSYNEQFF

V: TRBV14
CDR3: CASSQDFGTGLEGYTF

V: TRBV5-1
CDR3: CASKVTSGREQYF

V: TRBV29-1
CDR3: CSAYSGLPTSYNEQFF

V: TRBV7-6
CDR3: CASSFGTSGNSYNEQFF

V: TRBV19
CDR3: CASTPPGGNTEAFF

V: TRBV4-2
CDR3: CASSQDVPLAASTDTQYF

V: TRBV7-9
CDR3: CSSSFPGHRARGNQPQHF

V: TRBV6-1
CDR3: CASSEGGRGETQYF

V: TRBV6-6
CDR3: CASSYSRPLPGTEAFF

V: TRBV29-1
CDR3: CSVSRTSGRTDTQYF

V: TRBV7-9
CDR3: CASSQYGLVGSNEQFF

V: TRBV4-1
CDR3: CASSQEWLRGGETQYF

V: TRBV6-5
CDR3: CASSYGTGADGYTF

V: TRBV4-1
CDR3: CASSLGTSGRYTQYF

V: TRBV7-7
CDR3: CASSLGGRAQETQYF

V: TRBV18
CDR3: CASSPPVRGGDTQYF

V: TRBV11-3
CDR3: CASSLAGAKNYEQYF

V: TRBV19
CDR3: CASSPNRDSEQYF

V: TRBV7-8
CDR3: CASSFGNTEKLFF

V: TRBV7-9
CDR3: CASSHNRGGLGAGEQFF

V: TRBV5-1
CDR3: CASRTGTGELFF

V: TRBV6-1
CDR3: CASSETPGVYEQYF

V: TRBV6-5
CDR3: CASSRLSLSGNTIYF

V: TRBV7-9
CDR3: CSSSLPFGEQYF

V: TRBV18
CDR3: CASSPGTNEKLFF

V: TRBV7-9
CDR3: CSSSLRQGSYNEQFF

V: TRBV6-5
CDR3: CASVGNSYEQYF

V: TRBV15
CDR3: CATGLGGGSYTQYF

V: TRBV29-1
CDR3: CSVSRDRDTQYF

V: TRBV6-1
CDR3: CASSEANFIPSNSPLHF

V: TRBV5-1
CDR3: CASSLISGTGNYEQYF

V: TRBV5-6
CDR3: CASSYGTQNTGELFF

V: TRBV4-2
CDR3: CASSQEVGTNYGYTF

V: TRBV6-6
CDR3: CASRGVTGELFF

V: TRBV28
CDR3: CASSAQGTNEKLFF

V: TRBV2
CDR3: CASSPAPGLGKDTQYF

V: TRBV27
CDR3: CASSASGLGRSYNEQFF

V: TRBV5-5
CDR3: CASSLWAAGGYGYTF

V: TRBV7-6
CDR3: CASSFHRGRTGDTETFF

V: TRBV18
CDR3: CASGRQGDTEAFF

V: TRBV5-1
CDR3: CASSFQGESGEQYF

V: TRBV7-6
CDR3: CASSLRDRQYSGANVPTF

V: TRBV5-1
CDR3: CASSSSRGSRGNTQYF

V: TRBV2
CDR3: CASSEGTAFYEQYF

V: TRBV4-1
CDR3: CASSWGGCVAFF